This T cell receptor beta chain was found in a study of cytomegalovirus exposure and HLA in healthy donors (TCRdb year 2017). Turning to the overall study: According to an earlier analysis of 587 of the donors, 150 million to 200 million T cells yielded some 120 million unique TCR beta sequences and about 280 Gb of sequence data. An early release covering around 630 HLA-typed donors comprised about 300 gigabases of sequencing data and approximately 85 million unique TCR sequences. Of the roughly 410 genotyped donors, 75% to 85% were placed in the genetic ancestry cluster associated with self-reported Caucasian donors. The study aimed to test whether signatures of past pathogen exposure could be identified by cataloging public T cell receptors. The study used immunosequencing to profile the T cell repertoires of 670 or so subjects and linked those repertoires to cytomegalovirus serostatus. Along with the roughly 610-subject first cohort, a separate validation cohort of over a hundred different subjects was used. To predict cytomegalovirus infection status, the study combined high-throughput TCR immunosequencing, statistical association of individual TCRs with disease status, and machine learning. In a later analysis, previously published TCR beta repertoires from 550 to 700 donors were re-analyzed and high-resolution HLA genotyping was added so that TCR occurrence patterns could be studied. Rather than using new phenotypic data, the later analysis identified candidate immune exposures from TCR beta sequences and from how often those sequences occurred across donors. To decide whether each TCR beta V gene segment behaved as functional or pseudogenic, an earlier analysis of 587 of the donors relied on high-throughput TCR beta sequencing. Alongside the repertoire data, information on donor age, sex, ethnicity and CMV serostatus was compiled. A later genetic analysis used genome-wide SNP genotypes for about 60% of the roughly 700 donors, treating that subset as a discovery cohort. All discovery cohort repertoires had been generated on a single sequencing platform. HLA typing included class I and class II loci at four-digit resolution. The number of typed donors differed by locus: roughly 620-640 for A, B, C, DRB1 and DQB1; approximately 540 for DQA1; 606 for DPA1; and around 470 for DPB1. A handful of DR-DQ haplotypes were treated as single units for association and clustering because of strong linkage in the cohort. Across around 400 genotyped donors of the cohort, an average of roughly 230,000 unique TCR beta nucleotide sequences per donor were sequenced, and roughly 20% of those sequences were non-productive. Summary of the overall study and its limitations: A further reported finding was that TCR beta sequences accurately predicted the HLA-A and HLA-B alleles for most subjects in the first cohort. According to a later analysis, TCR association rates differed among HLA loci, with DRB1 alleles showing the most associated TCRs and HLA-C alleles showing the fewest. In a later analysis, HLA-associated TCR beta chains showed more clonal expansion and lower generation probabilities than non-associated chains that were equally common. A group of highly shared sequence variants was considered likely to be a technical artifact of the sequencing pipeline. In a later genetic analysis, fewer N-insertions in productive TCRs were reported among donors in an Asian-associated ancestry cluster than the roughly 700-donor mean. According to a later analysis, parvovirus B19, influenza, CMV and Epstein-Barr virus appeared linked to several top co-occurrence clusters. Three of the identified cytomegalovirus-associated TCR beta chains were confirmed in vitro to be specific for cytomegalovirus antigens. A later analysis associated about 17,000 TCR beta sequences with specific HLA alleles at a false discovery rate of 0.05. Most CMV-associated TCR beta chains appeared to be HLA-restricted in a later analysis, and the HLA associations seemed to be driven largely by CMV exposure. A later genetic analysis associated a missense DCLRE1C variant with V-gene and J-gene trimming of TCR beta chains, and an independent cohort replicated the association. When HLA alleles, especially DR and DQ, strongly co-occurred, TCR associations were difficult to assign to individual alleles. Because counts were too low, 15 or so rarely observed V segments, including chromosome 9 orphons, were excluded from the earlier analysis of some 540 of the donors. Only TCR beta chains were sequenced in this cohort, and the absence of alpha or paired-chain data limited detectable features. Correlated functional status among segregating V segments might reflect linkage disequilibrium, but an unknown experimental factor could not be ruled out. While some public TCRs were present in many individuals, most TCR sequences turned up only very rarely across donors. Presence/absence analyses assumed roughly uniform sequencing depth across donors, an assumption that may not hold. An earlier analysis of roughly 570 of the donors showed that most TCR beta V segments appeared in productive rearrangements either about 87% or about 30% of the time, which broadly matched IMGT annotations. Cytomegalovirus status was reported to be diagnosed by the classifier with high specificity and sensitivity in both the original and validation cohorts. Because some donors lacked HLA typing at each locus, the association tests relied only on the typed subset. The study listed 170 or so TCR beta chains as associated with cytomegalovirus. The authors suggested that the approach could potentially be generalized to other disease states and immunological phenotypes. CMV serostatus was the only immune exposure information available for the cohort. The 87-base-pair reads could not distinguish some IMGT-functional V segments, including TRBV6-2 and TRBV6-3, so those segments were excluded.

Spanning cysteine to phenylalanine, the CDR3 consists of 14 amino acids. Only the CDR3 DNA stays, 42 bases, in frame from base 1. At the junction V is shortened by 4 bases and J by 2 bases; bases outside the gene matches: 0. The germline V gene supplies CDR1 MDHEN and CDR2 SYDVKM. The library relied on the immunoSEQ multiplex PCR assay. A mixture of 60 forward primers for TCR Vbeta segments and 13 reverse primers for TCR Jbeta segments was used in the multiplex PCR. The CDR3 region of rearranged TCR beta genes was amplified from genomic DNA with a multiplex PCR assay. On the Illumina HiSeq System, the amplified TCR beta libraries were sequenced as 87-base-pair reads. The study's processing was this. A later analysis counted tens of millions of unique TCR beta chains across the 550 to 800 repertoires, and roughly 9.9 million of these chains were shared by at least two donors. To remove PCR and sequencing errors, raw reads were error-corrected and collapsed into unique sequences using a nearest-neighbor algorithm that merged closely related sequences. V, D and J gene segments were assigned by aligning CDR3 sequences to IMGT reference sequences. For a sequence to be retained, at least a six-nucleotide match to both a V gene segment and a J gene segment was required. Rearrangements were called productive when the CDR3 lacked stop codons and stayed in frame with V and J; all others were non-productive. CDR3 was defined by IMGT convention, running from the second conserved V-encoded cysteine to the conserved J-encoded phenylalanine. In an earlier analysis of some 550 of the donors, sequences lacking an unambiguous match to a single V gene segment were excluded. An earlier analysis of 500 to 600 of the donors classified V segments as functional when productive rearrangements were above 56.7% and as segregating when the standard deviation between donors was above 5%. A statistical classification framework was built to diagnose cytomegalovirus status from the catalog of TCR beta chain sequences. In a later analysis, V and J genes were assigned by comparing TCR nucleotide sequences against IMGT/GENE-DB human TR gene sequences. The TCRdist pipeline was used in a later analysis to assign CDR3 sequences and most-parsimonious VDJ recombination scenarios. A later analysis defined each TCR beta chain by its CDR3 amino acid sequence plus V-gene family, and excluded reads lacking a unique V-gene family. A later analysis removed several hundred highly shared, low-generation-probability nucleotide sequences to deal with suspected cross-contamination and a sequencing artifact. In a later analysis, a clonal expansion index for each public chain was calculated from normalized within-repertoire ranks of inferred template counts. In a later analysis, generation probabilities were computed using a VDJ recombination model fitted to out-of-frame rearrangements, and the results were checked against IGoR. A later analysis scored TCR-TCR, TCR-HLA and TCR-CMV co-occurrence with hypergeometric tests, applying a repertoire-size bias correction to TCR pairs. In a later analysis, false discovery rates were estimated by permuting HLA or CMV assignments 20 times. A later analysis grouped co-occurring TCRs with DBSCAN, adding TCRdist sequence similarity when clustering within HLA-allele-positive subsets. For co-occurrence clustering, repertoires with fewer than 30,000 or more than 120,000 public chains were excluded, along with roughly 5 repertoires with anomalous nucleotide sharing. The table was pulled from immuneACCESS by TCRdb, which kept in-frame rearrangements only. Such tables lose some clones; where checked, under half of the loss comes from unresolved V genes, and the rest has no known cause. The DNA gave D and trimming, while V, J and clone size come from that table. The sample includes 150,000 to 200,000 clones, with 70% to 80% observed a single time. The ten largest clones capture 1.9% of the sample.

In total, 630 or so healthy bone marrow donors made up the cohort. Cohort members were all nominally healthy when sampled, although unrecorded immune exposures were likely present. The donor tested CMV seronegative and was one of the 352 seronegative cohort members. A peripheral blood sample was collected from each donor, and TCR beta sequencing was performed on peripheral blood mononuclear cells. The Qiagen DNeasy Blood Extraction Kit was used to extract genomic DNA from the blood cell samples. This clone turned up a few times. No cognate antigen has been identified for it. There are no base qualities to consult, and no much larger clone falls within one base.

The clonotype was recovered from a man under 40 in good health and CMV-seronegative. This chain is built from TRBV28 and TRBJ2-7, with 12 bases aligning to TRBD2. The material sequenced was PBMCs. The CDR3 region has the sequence CASSWTSGAYEQYF. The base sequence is TGTGCCAGCAGTTGGACTAGCGGGGCCTACGAGCAGTACTTC.